This T cell receptor beta chain was sequenced in a study of PD-L1 blockade in urothelial cancer. Background on the study: A median of approximately 140,000 T cells was found in the blood samples.

This table comes from immunoSEQ multiplex PCR, and its TCRdb copy is limited to in-frame clones, with some not included. The table has approximately 80,000 clones, 82% seen once. Looked up from germline, CDR1 is LNHDA and CDR2 is SQIVND (reference sequence). The CDR3 covers 14 residues. With 5 bases clipped from V and 2 bases from J, the junction kept 5 bases outside the gene matches. Specimen: PBMCs, collected around atezolizumab (anti-PD-L1) treatment. V gene TRBV19 combines with J gene TRBJ2-7, with 8 bases that match TRBD1. The receptor comes from a man aged 70-80 years with urothelial cancer. The CDR3 region has the DNA TGTGCCAGTAGTCCGGACAGGGTAGCCTACGAGCAGTACTTC. Its protein is CASSPDRVAYEQYF. The full variable domain, rest sourced from reference TRBV19 and TRBJ2-7, is DGGITQSPKYLFRKEGQNVTLSCEQNLNHDAMYWYRQDPGQGLRLIYYSQIVNDFQKGDIAEGYSVSREKKESFPLTVTSAQKNPTAFYLCASSPDRVAYEQYFGPGTRLTVT.